Below, 24 T cell receptor beta chains from the same sample are listed, as sequenced in a study of Graves' ophthalmopathy and Graves' hyperthyroidism (dated by TCRdb to about 2018). This sample was sequenced with an Illumina HiSeq 2000. For repertoire sequencing, TCR beta CDR3 regions were amplified from RNA transcripts. The first round of RT-PCR was done with HTBI primers and the Qiagen OneStep RT-PCR kit, and was followed by a second round of multiplex PCR, then size selection and purification. TCRdb reprocessed the public reads (quality trimming at Q25 with fastp, clone calling with MiXCR) and kept in-frame beta chains. One record per CDR3 amino acid sequence lists the most common genes and DNA. This sample has over 12,000 distinct CDR3 sequences in its table, and approximately 53% of those were observed once. The biggest ten clones account for around 45% of the sample. Material: peripheral blood. All receptors derive from a woman in her thirties with Graves' ophthalmopathy. Donor details come from another sample of the same person, matched by shared clones.

This clonotype came up a few times. The chain uses TRBV10-2 and TRBJ2-1; D is uncertain. This CDR3 is 15 amino acids long. In germline, CDR1 is WSHSY, CDR2 SAAADI. V was clipped by 3 bases and J by 4 bases, with 13 bases between them. The CDR3 spells CASSDPNLGYNEQFF. CDR3 nucleotides: TGCGCCAGCAGTGACCCCAACTTGGGATACAATGAGCAGTTCTTC.

The V and J genes are TRBV10-2 and TRBJ2-2; D is uncertain. Germline CDR1 and CDR2: WSHSY and SAAADI. Trimming took off 5 bases at V and 3 bases at J, with 13 bases between the two ends. The CDR3 sequence is 15 residues long. This CDR3 is CASSIQQTYTGELFF. CDR3 in DNA: TGCGCCAGCAGTATCCAGCAGACATACACCGGGGAGCTGTTTTTT.

Worth noting for this clonotype: A much larger clone lies one base from this, so it may be a read error. The final CDR3 position lacks the conserved phenylalanine or tryptophan, pointing to a likely read error. V is TRBV20-1 and J is TRBJ2-7, with 12 bases fitting TRBD2. J was trimmed by 7 bases and V by 5 bases; bases with no gene match: 3. The germline gives CDR1 DFQATT, CDR2 SNEGSKA (reference sequence). The CDR3 runs 12 residues. CDR3 nucleotide sequence: TGCAGTGCTCCGACTAGCGGGAGAGAGCAGTACCTC. It codes for CSAPTSGREQYL.

The genes are TRBV11-3 and TRBJ2-5; 7 positions match TRBD2. Germline V gene data show CDR1 as SGHNT and CDR2 as YENEEA. The CDR3 runs 17 residues. Trimming took 3 bases from V and 3 from J; bases not matched to a gene: 13. The CDR3, as DNA: TGTGCCAGCAGCTTTTCCCGCGGGAGAGGTGGAGAAGAGACCCAGTACTTC. Amino acids: CASSFSRGRGGEETQYF. Using reference TRBV11-3 and TRBJ2-5 for the parts outside the CDR3, the full variable domain is EAGVVQSPRYKIIEKKQPVAFWCNPISGHNTLYWYLQNLGQGPELLIRYENEEAVDDSQLPKDRFSAERLKGVDSTLKIQPAELGDSAVYLCASSFSRGRGGEETQYFGPGTRLLVL.

V usage is TRBV14 and J usage is TRBJ2-7; D is unresolved. The germline V and J ends were trimmed by 0 bases and 0 bases, with 15 bases remaining between them. The germline gives CDR1 SGHDN, CDR2 FVKESK. This CDR3 has 17 amino acids. The CDR3 bases are TGTGCCAGCAGCCAAGATCTCTCACCGCGCTACTCCTACGAGCAGTACTTC. This codes for CASSQDLSPRYSYEQYF.

The V gene is TRBV20-1, the J gene TRBJ2-7, with a possible D match to TRBD2 (5 bases). The CDR3 totals 13 residues. Trimming removed 2 bases from V and 3 bases from J, with 11 bases in between. Germline lookup yields CDR1 DFQATT and CDR2 SNEGSKA (reference sequence). The CDR3 spells CSARRQRNYEQYF. The CDR3 bases are TGCAGTGCTAGAAGGCAGCGGAACTACGAGCAGTACTTC.

Concerning this clonotype: This CDR3 fails to terminate in the conserved phenylalanine or tryptophan, so it likely reflects a read error. The chain is built from TRBV12-3 or TRBV12-4 and TRBJ2-7; TRBD2 is a possible D gene (5 bases). The CDR3 extends over 14 amino acids. The CDR3 DNA sequence: TGTGTCAGCAGTTTTAGCGCCAGCTCCTACGTGCAGTACATC. Its protein product is CVSSFSASSYVQYI.

This clonotype is categorized as medium-sized. The V and J genes are TRBV7-2 and TRBJ2-7; 8 nucleotides agree with TRBD2. CDR1 and CDR2 (germline): SGHTA, FQGNSA. The CDR3 contains 15 residues. Trimming removed 1 base from V and 0 bases from J; junction bases left unmatched: 2. CDR3 DNA sequence: TGTGCCAGCAGCTTAGGAGGACTAGCCTCCTACGAGCAGTACTTC. Protein: CASSLGGLASYEQYF.

The genes are TRBV6-1 and TRBJ1-5; the D gene is possibly TRBD1 (5 bases). Between the trimmed V and J ends, which lost 1 base and 6 bases, there was a span of 13 bases. Germline V gene sequence: CDR1 MNHNS, CDR2 SASEGT. This CDR3 is built from 15 residues. The CDR3 bases are TGTGCCAGCAGTGAAGGAGAGGGGTATAGTCAGCCCCAGCATTTT. This sequence encodes CASSEGEGYSQPQHF.

On this clonotype: Compared with germline, one end of the junction differs, possibly owing to a read error. CDR3 residues: CATFPGQASNTGEPFF. CDR3 DNA: TGTGCCACCTTCCCGGGACAGGCTAGCAACACCGGGGAGCCGTTTTTT. This chain uses TRBV15 with TRBJ2-2, with 8 bases lining up with TRBD1. This CDR3 has 16 residues. In germline, CDR1 is LNHNV, CDR2 YYDKDF (reference sequence).

This clonotype rates as medium-sized. The chain recombines TRBV25-1 with TRBJ2-1; D is unclear. The CDR3 extends over 13 amino acids. The germline V and J ends were trimmed by 3 bases and 4 bases, with 7 bases remaining between them. Per the germline V gene, CDR1 is MGHDK and CDR2 is SYGVNS. CDR3 loop: CASSDGYYNEQFF. The CDR3 nucleotides are TGTGCCAGCAGTGATGGGTATTACAATGAGCAGTTCTTC. The full variable domain, with the rest looked up from reference TRBV25-1 and TRBJ2-1, is EADIYQTPRYLVIGTGKKITLECSQTMGHDKMYWYQQDPGMELHLIHYSYGVNSTEKGDLSSESTVSRIRTEHFPLTLESARPSHTSQYLCASSDGYYNEQFFGPGTRLTVL.

By frequency in the sample, this clonotype is medium-sized. The chain has TRBV5-8 and TRBJ2-3; 8 bases map to TRBD1. Losses at the gene ends were 5 bases for V and 4 bases for J; bases not matched to a gene: 9. This CDR3 contains 15 residues. Germline V gene lookup returns CDR1 SGHTS and CDR2 YDEGEE. The CDR3 coding sequence is TGTGCCAGCAGTACTAGGACAGGGTCCCCAGATACGCAGTATTTT. Amino acid sequence: CASSTRTGSPDTQYF.

Remarks on this clonotype: A read error is likely, as this CDR3 ends without the conserved phenylalanine or tryptophan. This chain joins TRBV20-1 and TRBJ2-2; 11 bases are shared with TRBD1. The CDR3 totals 14 residues. CDR1 and CDR2 (germline): DFQATT, SNEGSKA (reference sequence). V was pared by 7 bases and J by 3 bases, with 4 bases of the junction left unmatched. Here the CDR3 DNA reads TGCAGTGTTAGGGGACAGGGGGACACCGGGGAGCTGTTTTGT. Its translation is CSVRGQGDTGELFC.

The chain combines TRBV19 with TRBJ1-1, with D unclear. V was pared by 4 bases and J by 1 base, with 13 bases between. In germline, CDR1 is LNHDA, CDR2 SQIVND (reference sequence). The CDR3 has 15 residues. CDR3 nucleotides: TGTGCCAGTAGTACTAACGGACGGTCGAACACTGAAGCTTTCTTT. This encodes CASSTNGRSNTEAFF.

This clonotype showed up just once. Given the absence of the conserved phenylalanine or tryptophan at the CDR3 end, a read error is likely. The V call is TRBV28, the J call TRBJ2-7, with 9 bases aligning to TRBD1. J gave up 6 bases and V 4 bases, and 4 bases lay outside the gene matches. Germline V gives CDR1 MDHEN, CDR2 SYDVKM. The CDR3 has 13 amino acids. CDR3 in amino acids: CASSSGQGCEQYL. The CDR3 DNA reads TGTGCCAGCAGTTCGGGACAGGGTTGCGAGCAGTACCTC.

The genes are TRBV12-3 or TRBV12-4 and TRBJ2-1; either TRBD1 or TRBD2 may fit D (5 bases each). Deletions cut 8 bases from V and 0 bases from J, with 11 bases between. The length of the CDR3 is 14 residues. As DNA, the CDR3 is TGTGCCAGCTGGGGACGTCTCTCCTACAATGAGCAGTTCTTC. Protein product: CASWGRLSYNEQFF.

As for this clonotype: A much larger clone differs from this one at a single base, so this may be a read error. The conserved phenylalanine or tryptophan normally closing the CDR3 is absent here, so this likely arose from a read error. CDR3: CSAGGLSYNEQFL. The CDR3 bases are TGCAGTGCTGGCGGACTCTCCTACAATGAGCAGTTCCTC. The rearrangement links TRBV20-1 to TRBJ2-1; perhaps TRBD2 as D (5 bases). Germline V gives CDR1 DFQATT, CDR2 SNEGSKA (reference sequence). CDR3 length: 13 residues. Trimming took off 5 bases at V and 0 bases at J, with 8 bases between the two ends.

Here the CDR3 reads CASTEYRIAGVHEQFF. The CDR3 DNA sequence: TGTGCCAGTACCGAGTATAGGATAGCGGGAGTCCATGAGCAGTTCTTC. The rearrangement uses TRBV19 and TRBJ2-1; 9 bases agree with TRBD2. This CDR3 comprises 16 residues. J lost 8 bases, V lost 7 bases, and 15 bases had no gene match. Germline V lookup: CDR1 LNHDA, CDR2 SQIVND (reference sequence). Supplemented by reference TRBV19 and TRBJ2-1, the full variable domain reads DGGITQSPKYLFRKEGQNVTLSCEQNLNHDAMYWYRQDPGQGLRLIYYSQIVNDFQKGDIAEGYSVSREKKESFPLTVTSAQKNPTAFYLCASTEYRIAGVHEQFFGPGTRLTVL.

This clonotype is medium-sized. The rearrangement links TRBV9 to TRBJ1-5; 7 bases match TRBD1. Germline loops: CDR1 SGDLS, CDR2 YYNGEE. The CDR3 has 15 residues. The ends lost 3 bases at V and 3 bases at J; junction bases unmatched: 6. CDR3 bases: TGTGCCAGCAGCGCCTCAGGGGGGACCAATCAGCCCCAGCATTTT. It translates to CASSASGGTNQPQHF.

This chain links TRBV15 with TRBJ1-3; D unresolved. The CDR3 has 15 residues. V gave up 1 base and J gave up 0 bases, with 7 bases separating them. Germline CDR1 LNHNV, CDR2 YYDKDF (reference sequence). CDR3 loop: CATSRVYGSGNTIYF. DNA of the CDR3: TGTGCCACCAGCAGAGTTTACGGCTCTGGAAACACCATATATTTT.

This clonotype was counted a few times. V gene TRBV6-5 combines with J gene TRBJ2-5; D is uncertain. With 6 bases removed from V and 2 bases from J, the gap between germline ends came to 10 bases. CDR3 length: 13 amino acids. CDR1 is MNHEY, CDR2 SVGAGI, per germline. This chain's CDR3 is CASRAGPQETQYF. In DNA form, the CDR3 reads TGTGCCAGCAGGGCTGGCCCACAAGAGACCCAGTACTTC.

The chain recombines TRBV12-3 or TRBV12-4 with TRBJ2-5, with 8 bases matching TRBD1. V dropped 6 bases and J dropped 6; count of bases not matched to a gene: 15. The CDR3 length is 16 residues. CDR3 residues: CASRLSGGQGEQTQYF. CDR3 nucleotide sequence: TGTGCCAGCAGGCTTTCAGGTGGACAGGGAGAGCAGACCCAGTACTTC.

By its share, this clonotype is large. V is TRBV9 and J is TRBJ2-7, with 7 bases aligning to TRBD2. The length of the CDR3 is 15 residues. The germline V gene has CDR1 SGDLS and CDR2 YYNGEE. J gave up 4 bases and V 0 bases, and 7 bases lay outside the gene matches. CDR3 loop: CASSVEAGELYEQYF. DNA of the CDR3: TGTGCCAGCAGCGTAGAGGCGGGAGAACTGTACGAGCAGTACTTC.

The V gene is TRBV20-1, the J gene TRBJ1-2; no firm D call. The germline V gene encodes CDR1 DFQATT and CDR2 SNEGSKA (reference sequence). The CDR3 is 13 amino acids. Trimming cost V 0 bases and J 4 bases, with 9 bases left between them. CDR3 sequence: CSARDQGSYGYTF. As DNA, the CDR3 is TGCAGTGCTAGAGATCAAGGGTCCTATGGCTACACCTTC.